This T cell receptor (beta chain) is drawn from a study of blood T cells in healthy people across ages. Alongside a J-beta primer mix, a sample-barcoded 5' primer served in a second PCR lasting roughly 7 to 11 cycles. TCRdb recomputed calls from the 5' RACE reads with MiXCR, one row per CDR3 protein. The repertoire holds roughly 830,000 distinct CDR3 sequences, with approximately 67% as singletons. The CDR3 has 18 residues. The V gene's germline CDR1 is MNHEY and CDR2 SVGEGT. What was sequenced was blood. The rearrangement joins TRBV6-2 or TRBV6-3 to TRBJ2-4; 7 bases are a match to TRBD2. The last part of the DNA fits TRBJ2-5 better; the J call may be wrong. This clonotype was sampled from a man aged 25 to 40 in good health. The CDR3 nucleotides read TGTGCCAGCAGTTACCATAGGACGGGGACTACAAAATTGGAGACCCAGTACTTC. This encodes CASSYHRTGTTKLETQYF.